A single sample gave rise to the 10 T cell receptor beta chains below, sequenced in a study of blood T cell repertoires in COVID-19. Method: immunoSEQ multiplex PCR; TCRdb's copy keeps in-frame clones and lacks some. The table includes about 500,000 clones, roughly nine tenths detected once. Sequencing was done on a sample of peripheral blood. The source is a woman aged 45-65 years with COVID-19, enrolled during active disease.

CDR3 nucleotides: TGTGCCAGCCTGGGGAGGGGGTTAAAGACCCAGTACTTC. It specifies CASLGRGLKTQYF. This chain links TRBV2 with TRBJ2-5, with TRBD2 as a possible D gene (7 bases). Germline V CDR1 and CDR2: SNHLY, FYNNEI. With 8 bases removed from V and 6 bases from J, the gap between germline ends came to 16 bases. The CDR3 loop spans 13 amino acids.

The CDR3 region has the DNA TGTGCCAGCAGCGATTATTCGGGGACTGGCTCCTACGAGCAGTACTTC. This encodes CASSDYSGTGSYEQYF. The rearrangement joins TRBV7-9 to TRBJ2-7, with D possibly matching TRBD2 (6 bases). With 5 bases removed from V and 0 bases from J, the gap between germline ends came to 17 bases. The CDR3 contains 16 residues. Germline CDR1 and CDR2: SEHNR and FQNEAQ (reference sequence).

CDR3 in DNA: TGCGCCAGCAGCCAAGATCCAGGTTTCTCCCAGCCCCAGCATTTT. It codes for CASSQDPGFSQPQHF. The rearrangement joins TRBV4-1 to TRBJ1-5; no clear D. The V gene lost 0 bases and the J gene lost 7 bases, with 13 bases spanning the gap. The germline V gene has CDR1 MGHRA and CDR2 YSYEKL. CDR3 length equals 15 residues.

This clone was counted a single time. The chain links TRBV29-1 to TRBJ2-7; 9 nucleotides match TRBD1. Germline loops: CDR1 SQVTM, CDR2 ANQGSEA. The CDR3 has 14 residues. J was trimmed by 6 bases and V by 7 bases; bases with no gene match: 13. As DNA, the CDR3 is TGCAGCGCAGAACAGGGGGCGCATTCTTCCGAGCAGTACTTC. It codes for CSAEQGAHSSEQYF.

This rearrangement joins TRBV19 to TRBJ2-1; D not certain. The CDR3 is made up of 11 amino acids. Trimming pared 10 bases from V and 8 bases from J, leaving 12 bases between. Germline V gene data show CDR1 as LNHDA and CDR2 as SQIVND (reference sequence). The CDR3 sequence: CATSLRDEQFF. The CDR3 DNA is TGTGCCACCAGCCTTCGGGATGAGCAGTTCTTC.

The V gene is TRBV7-8, the J gene TRBJ2-7, with 9 bases matching TRBD1. Germline V gives CDR1 SGHVS, CDR2 FQNEAQ. The V and J ends lost 2 bases and 6 bases, in that order; junction bases with no gene match: 8. The CDR3 length is 15 residues. The chain's CDR3 is CASSLRGQGRGEQYF. In nucleotides, the CDR3 is TGTGCCAGCAGCTTACGGGGACAGGGACGTGGCGAGCAGTACTTC.

The chain recombines TRBV6-5 with TRBJ1-2; D gene uncertain. V lost 5 bases and J lost 4, with 11 bases in between. The CDR3 sequence is 13 residues long. Germline values: CDR1 MNHEY, CDR2 SVGAGI. The CDR3 region is CASSPGSRYGYTF. In DNA form, the CDR3 reads TGTGCCAGCAGTCCCGGGAGTCGCTATGGCTACACCTTC.

The gene calls are TRBV10-3 and TRBJ1-2; no clear D. CDR3 length equals 13 residues. Trimming left V 8 bases short and J 4 bases short, with 14 bases between. Germline CDR1 ENHRY, CDR2 SYGVKD. Here the CDR3 reads CAISIPGGYGYTF. The DNA of the CDR3 is TGTGCCATCTCGATCCCGGGAGGCTATGGCTACACCTTC.

V usage is TRBV2 and J usage is TRBJ2-2; 9 bases match TRBD1. Losses at the gene ends were 3 bases for V and 3 bases for J; bases not matched to a gene: 5. The CDR3 covers 16 residues. Germline values: CDR1 SNHLY, CDR2 FYNNEI. The CDR3 sequence is CASSDPGQGDTGELFF. DNA of the CDR3: TGTGCCAGCAGTGACCCGGGACAGGGAGACACCGGGGAGCTGTTTTTT.

This clone was found a few times. The J gene is TRBJ2-3, the V gene TRBV11-2; no definite D call. V dropped 5 bases and J dropped 4 bases, with 7 bases sitting between them. CDR1 and CDR2 (germline): SGHAT, FQNNGV. This CDR3 comprises 12 residues. The CDR3, as DNA: TGTGCCAGCAGCCAACTCGCAGATACGCAGTATTTT. As protein: CASSQLADTQYF.